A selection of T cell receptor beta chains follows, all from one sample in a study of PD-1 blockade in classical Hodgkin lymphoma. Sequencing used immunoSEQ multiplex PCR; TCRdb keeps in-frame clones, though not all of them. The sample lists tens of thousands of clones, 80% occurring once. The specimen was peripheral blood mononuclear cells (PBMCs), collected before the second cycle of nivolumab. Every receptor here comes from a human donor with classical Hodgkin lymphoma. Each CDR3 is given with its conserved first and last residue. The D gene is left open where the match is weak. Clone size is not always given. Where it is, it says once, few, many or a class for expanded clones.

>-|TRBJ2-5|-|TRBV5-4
TGTGCCAGCAGCTTTCCAAAGCAAGAGACCCAGTACTTC
CASSFPKQETQYF
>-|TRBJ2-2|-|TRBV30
TGTGCCTGGCGGCCCCTCCGCGGCGTAGGTGACACCGGGGAGCTGTTTTTT
CAWRPLRGVGDTGELFF
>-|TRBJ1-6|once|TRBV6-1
TGTGCCAGCAGTGAGACCGGGAGCACAGCCCTCCACTTT
CASSETGSTALHF
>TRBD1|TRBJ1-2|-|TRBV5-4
TGTGCCAGCAGCTTGGGGACAGGGATCAGCTATGGCTACACCTTC
CASSLGTGISYGYTF
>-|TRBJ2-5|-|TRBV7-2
TGTGCCAGCAGCGCAGAGGGGGCGCGGGGGGAGACCCAGTACTTC
CASSAEGARGETQYF
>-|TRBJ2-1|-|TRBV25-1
TGTGCCAGCAGTGGAGGGGGTCCCGTAAGGGGTGAGCAGTTCTTC
CASSGGGPVRGEQFF
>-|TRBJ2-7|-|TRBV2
TGTGCCAGCGACCCCGGACTTACCTACGAGCAGTACTTC
CASDPGLTYEQYF
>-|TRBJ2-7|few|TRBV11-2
TGTGCCAGCAGTGACAACTACTACGAGCAGTACTTC
CASSDNYYEQYF
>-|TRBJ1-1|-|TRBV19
TGTGCCAGTAGTATTCGTCAGGGACGTGAAGCTTTCTTT
CASSIRQGREAFF
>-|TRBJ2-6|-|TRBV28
TGTGCCAGCAGCCGTGACAGTGGCTGGGCCAACGTCCTGACTTTC
CASSRDSGWANVLTF
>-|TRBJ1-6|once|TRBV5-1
TGCGCCAGCAGCTTGGATGGGCGAAGCTCCTATAATTCACCCCTCCACTTT
CASSLDGRSSYNSPLHF
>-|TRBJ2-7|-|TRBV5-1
TGCGCCAGCAGCCACATCAGGGGACTTAACTCCTACGAGCAGTACTTC
CASSHIRGLNSYEQYF
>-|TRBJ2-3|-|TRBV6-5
TGTGCCAGCAGTTACCCTCCGGATACGCAGTATTTT
CASSYPPDTQYF
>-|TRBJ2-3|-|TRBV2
TGTGCCAGCAAGGGACAAGACACAGATACGCAGTATTTT
CASKGQDTDTQYF
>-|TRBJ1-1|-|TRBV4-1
TGCGCCTCGTCGTGGACCCCGACACCCTCGAAACAGAACACTGAAGCTTTCTTT
CASSWTPTPSKQNTEAFF
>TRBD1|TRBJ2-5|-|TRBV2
TGTGCCAGCAGGACCGGGACAGGGAGGGAGACCCAGTACTTC
CASRTGTGRETQYF
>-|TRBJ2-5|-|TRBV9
TGTGCCAGCAGCGTGGGGCAAGAGACCCAGTACTTC
CASSVGQETQYF
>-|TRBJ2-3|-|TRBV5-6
TGTGCCAGCAGCCCCCGACAGATATCAGATACGCAGTATTTT
CASSPRQISDTQYF
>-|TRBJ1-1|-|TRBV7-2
TGTGCCAGCAGCTTAGGAGTGACGAACACTGAAGCTTTCTTT
CASSLGVTNTEAFF
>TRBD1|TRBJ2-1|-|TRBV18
TGTGCCAGCTCCCGAGGGGGCGTGGAGAATGAGCAGTTCTTC
CASSRGGVENEQFF
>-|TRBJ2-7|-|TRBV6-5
TGTGCCAGCAGTTACTCCACTGCCCAAGAGCAGTACTTC
CASSYSTAQEQYF
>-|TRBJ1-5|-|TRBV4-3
TGCGCCAGCAGCCAAGGGTCCGCCAGAGATCAGCCCCAGCATTTT
CASSQGSARDQPQHF
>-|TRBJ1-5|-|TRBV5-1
TGCGCCAGCAGCTTGGCGGGGGATAGCAATCAGCCCCAGCATTTT
CASSLAGDSNQPQHF
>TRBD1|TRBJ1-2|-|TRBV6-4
TGTGCCAGCAGTGCCTCAGGGACAGCCCGCTACACCTTC
CASSASGTARYTF
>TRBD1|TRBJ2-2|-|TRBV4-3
TGCGCCAGCAGCCATGACGACAGGGAGAACACCGGGGAGCTGTTTTTT
CASSHDDRENTGELFF
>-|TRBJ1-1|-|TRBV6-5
TGTGCCAGCAGTTTAGGAATGAACACTGAAGCTTTCTTT
CASSLGMNTEAFF
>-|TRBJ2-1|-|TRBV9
TGTGCCAGCAGCTTGGACAATGAGCAGTTCTTC
CASSLDNEQFF
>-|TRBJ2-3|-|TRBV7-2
TGTGCCAGCAGCTTGGGGACTGGCTACACAGATACGCAGTATTTT
CASSLGTGYTDTQYF
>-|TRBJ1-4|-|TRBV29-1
TGCAGCGCCTTCGGGGGAACTAATGAAAAACTGTTTTTT
CSAFGGTNEKLFF
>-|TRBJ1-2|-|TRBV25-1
TGTGCCAGCAGTGATCCTGGAAGATTCTATGGCTACACCTTC
CASSDPGRFYGYTF
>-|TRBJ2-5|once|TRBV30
TGTGCCTGGAGTATTTCCTACCCCACAGAGACCCAGTACTTC
CAWSISYPTETQYF
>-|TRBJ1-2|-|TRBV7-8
TGTGCCAGCAGCTCCCCCGCGTTGGTTCAGGGAAACTATGGCTACACCTTC
CASSSPALVQGNYGYTF
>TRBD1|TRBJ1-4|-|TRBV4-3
TGCGCCAGCAGCCAAGTGGGACAGGGGCAAAAACTGTTTTTT
CASSQVGQGQKLFF
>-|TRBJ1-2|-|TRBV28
TGTGCCAGCAGTTTAACCTTGGACAGCATTGATGGCTACACCTTC
CASSLTLDSIDGYTF
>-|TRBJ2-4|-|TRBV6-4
TGTGCCAGCAGTGACTCGAGGGTGAACATTCAGTACTTC
CASSDSRVNIQYF
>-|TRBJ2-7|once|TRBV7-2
TGTGCCAGCAGCTTACTGGCTAGCGAAGCCTACGAGCAGTACTTC
CASSLLASEAYEQYF
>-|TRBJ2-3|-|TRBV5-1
TGCGCCAGCAGCTTGGACCCGGGGGCGGCAGATACGCAGTATTTT
CASSLDPGAADTQYF
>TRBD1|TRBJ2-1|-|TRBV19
TGTGCCAGTATGGGACAGGGCCATTCCCCCCTACTTAATGAGCAGTTCTTC
CASMGQGHSPLLNEQFF
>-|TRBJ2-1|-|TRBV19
TGTGCCAGTAGTATAGGCAGGGGTAGGGGGGGTGAGCAGTTCTTC
CASSIGRGRGGEQFF
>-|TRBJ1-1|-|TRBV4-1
TGCGCCAGCAGCCAAGACCCCATCCCCAACACTGAAGCTTTCTTT
CASSQDPIPNTEAFF
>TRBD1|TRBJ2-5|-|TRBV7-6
TGTGCCAGCAGCTCACGGACAGGTGCGACCCAGTACTTC
CASSSRTGATQYF
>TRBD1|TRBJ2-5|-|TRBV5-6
TGTGCCAGCAGCTCGCCCGGGACAGGTGGGGAGACCCAGTACTTC
CASSSPGTGGETQYF
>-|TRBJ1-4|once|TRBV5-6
TGTGCCAAGGGAGGCGGACTGAACAATGAAAAACTGTTTTTT
CAKGGGLNNEKLFF
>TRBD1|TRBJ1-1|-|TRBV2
TGTGCCAGCAGAGACAGGGACGTTTTTGGAAACACTGAAGCTTTCTTT
CASRDRDVFGNTEAFF
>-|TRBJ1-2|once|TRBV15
TGTGCCACCAGCAGAGATCGCGGGGCGCAGGACTATGGCTACACCTTC
CATSRDRGAQDYGYTF